This TCR beta chain was recorded in a study of blood T cell repertoires in COVID-19. For the study at large: Samples came from the United States, Italy and Spain, spanning acute and convalescent COVID-19.

A Seattle source enrolled patients during active infection and followed them longitudinally. Produced via immunoSEQ multiplex PCR; TCRdb's table is partial and in-frame only. Of 180,000 or so clones listed, about 81% are singletons. The CDR3 extends over 14 amino acids. With V trimmed by 4 bases and J by 4 bases, 5 bases remained unmatched. Germline V gene lookup returns CDR1 SNHLY and CDR2 FYNNEI. The chain links TRBV2 to TRBJ1-2; 8 bases are a match to TRBD1. Sequenced sample: peripheral blood. The source of this sequence is a woman older than 75 with COVID-19, enrolled during active disease. CDR3 loop: CASSAQGATYGYTF. The CDR3, as DNA: TGTGCCAGCAGTGCCCAGGGGGCCACCTATGGCTACACCTTC.